The subject of this entry is one TCR beta chain. The antigen is not known. The authors ran a second PCR of about 6 to 11 cycles using a sample-barcoded 5' primer and a J-beta primer mix. TCRdb redid the calling of the 5' RACE reads with MiXCR, one entry per CDR3 protein. This table has about 800,000 distinct CDR3 sequences, approximately 25% appearing once. The entry originates in a study of blood T cells in healthy people across ages. Trimming cost V 1 base and J 0 bases, with 7 bases left between them. From germline, CDR1 is DFQATT and CDR2 SNEGSKA (reference sequence). The CDR3 loop spans 13 amino acids. Findings and caveats of the study: CMV infection status of these donors was not known.

A further study also used this sample, focusing on T cells of mothers and their children.

The chain uses TRBV20-1 and TRBJ2-7; D not resolved. The sample was blood. This TCR derives from a boy aged 5-17 years in good health. CDR3: CSARVTSSYEQYF. CDR3 nucleotide sequence: TGCAGTGCTAGAGTCACCAGCTCCTACGAGCAGTACTTC.